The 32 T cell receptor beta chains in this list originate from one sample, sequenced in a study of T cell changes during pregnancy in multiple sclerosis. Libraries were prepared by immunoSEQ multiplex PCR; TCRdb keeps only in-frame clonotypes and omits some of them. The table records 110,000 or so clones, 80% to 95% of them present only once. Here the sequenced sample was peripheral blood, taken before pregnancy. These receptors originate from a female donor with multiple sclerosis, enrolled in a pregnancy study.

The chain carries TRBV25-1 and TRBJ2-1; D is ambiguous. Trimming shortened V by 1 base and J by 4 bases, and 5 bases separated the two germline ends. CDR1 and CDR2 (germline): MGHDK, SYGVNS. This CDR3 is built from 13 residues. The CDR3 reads CASSESVYNEQFF. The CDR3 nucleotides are TGTGCCAGCAGTGAATCGGTTTACAATGAGCAGTTCTTC.

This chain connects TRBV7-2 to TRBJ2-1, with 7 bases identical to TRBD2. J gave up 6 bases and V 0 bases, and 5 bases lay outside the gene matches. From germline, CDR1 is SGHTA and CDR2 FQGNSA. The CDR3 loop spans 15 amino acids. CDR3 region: CASSLAGGFSNEQFF. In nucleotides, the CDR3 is TGTGCCAGCAGCTTAGCGGGGGGGTTTTCCAATGAGCAGTTCTTC.

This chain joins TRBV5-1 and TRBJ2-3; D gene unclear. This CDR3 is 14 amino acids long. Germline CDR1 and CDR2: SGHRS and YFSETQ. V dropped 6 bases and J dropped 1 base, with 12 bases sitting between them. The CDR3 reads CASTPLEGTDTQYF. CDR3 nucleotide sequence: TGCGCCAGCACCCCCCTTGAGGGCACAGATACGCAGTATTTT.

CDR3 amino acids: CASGTGTGLGYTF. For the CDR3, the DNA is TGTGCCAGTGGGACGGGGACGGGACTGGGCTACACCTTC. This chain uses TRBV19 with TRBJ1-2; D possibly corresponds to TRBD1 (5 bases). The CDR3 is 13 amino acids. Trimming cost V 8 bases and J 8 bases, with 18 bases left between them. The germline V gene has CDR1 LNHDA and CDR2 SQIVND (reference sequence).

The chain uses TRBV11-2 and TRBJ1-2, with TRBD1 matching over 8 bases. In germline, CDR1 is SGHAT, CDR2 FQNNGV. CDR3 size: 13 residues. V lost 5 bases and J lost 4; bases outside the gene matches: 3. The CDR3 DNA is TGTGCCAGCAGCCCAACAGGGGGCTATGGCTACACCTTC. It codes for CASSPTGGYGYTF.

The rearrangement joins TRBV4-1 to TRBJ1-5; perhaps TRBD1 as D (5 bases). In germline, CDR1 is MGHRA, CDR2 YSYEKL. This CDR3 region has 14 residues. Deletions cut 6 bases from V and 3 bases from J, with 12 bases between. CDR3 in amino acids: CASSPDTVNQPQHF. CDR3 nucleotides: TGCGCCAGCAGTCCGGACACCGTCAATCAGCCCCAGCATTTT.

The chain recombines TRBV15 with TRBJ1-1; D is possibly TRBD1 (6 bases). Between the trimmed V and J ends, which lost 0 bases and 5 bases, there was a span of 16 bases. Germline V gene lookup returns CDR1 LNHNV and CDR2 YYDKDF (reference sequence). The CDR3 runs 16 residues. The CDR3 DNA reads TGTGCCACCAGCAGAGATCGTGCCAGGGGAGGGACTGAAGCTTTCTTT. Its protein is CATSRDRARGGTEAFF. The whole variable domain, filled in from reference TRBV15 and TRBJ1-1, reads DAMVIQNPRYQVTQFGKPVTLSCSQTLNHNVMYWYQQKSSQAPKLLFHYYDKDFNNEADTPDNFQSRRPNTSFCFLDIRSPGLGDTAMYLCATSRDRARGGTEAFFGQGTRLTVV.

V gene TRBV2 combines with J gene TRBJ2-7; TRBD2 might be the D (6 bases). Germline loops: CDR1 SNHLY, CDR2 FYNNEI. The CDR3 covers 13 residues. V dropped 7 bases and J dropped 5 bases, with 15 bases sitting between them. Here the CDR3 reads CASMAGILNEQYF. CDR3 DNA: TGTGCCAGCATGGCGGGAATCCTGAACGAGCAGTACTTC. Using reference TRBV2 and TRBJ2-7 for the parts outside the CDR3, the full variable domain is EPEVTQTPSHQVTQMGQEVILRCVPISNHLYFYWYRQILGQKVEFLVSFYNNEISEKSEIFDDQFSVERPDGSNFTLKIRSTKLEDSAMYFCASMAGILNEQYFGPGTRLTVT.

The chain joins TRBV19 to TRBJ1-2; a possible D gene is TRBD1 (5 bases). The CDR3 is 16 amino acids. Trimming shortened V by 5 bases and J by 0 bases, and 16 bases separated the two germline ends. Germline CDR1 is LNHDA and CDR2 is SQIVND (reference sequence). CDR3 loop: CASSSRQGDSNYGYTF. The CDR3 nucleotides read TGTGCCAGTAGTTCACGACAAGGGGATTCTAACTATGGCTACACCTTC.

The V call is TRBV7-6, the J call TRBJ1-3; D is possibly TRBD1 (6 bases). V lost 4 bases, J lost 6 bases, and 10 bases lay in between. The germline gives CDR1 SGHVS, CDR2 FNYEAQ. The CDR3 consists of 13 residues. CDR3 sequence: CASSSTGLNTIYF. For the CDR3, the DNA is TGTGCCAGCAGCTCTACAGGGTTAAACACCATATATTTT.

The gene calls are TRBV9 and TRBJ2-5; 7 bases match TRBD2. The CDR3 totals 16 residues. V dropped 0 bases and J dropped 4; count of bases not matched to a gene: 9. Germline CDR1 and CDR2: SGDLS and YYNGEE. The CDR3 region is CASSVAVGEGRETQYF. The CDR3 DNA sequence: TGTGCCAGCAGCGTAGCTGTGGGGGAGGGTCGAGAGACCCAGTACTTC.

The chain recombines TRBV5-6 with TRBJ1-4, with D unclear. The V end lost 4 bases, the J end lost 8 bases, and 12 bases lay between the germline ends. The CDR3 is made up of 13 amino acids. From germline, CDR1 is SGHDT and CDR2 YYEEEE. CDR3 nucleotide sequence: TGTGCCAGCAGCCCGGGATATCAGGAAAAACTGTTTTTT. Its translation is CASSPGYQEKLFF.

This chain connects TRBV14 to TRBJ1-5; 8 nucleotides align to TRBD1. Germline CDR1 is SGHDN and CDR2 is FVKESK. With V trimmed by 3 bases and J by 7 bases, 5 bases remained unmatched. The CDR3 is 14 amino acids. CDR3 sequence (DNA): TGTGCCAGCAGCCATTGGACAGGGACCCAGCCCCAGCATTTT. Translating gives CASSHWTGTQPQHF.

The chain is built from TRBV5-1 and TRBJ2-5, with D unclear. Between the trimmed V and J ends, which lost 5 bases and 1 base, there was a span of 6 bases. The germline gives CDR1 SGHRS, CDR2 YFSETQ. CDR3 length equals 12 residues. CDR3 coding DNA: TGCGCCAGCAGACAGACCCAAGAGACCCAGTACTTC. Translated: CASRQTQETQYF. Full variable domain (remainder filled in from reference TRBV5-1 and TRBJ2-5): KAGVTQTPRYLIKTRGQQVTLSCSPISGHRSVSWYQQTPGQGLQFLFEYFSETQRNKGNFPGRFSGRQFSNSRSEMNVSTLELGDSALYLCASRQTQETQYFGPGTRLLVL.

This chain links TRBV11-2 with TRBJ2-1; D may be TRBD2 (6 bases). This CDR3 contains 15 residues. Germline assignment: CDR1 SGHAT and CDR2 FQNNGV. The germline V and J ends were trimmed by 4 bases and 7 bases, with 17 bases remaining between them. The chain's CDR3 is CASSSSPLGGNEQFF. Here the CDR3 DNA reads TGTGCCAGCAGCTCCAGTCCCCTTGGGGGGAATGAGCAGTTCTTC.

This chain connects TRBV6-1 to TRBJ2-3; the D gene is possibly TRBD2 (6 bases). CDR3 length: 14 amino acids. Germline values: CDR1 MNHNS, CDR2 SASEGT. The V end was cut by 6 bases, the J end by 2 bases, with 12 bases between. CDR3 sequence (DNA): TGTGCCAGCAGCCCGGGACTGACCACAGATACGCAGTATTTT. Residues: CASSPGLTTDTQYF.

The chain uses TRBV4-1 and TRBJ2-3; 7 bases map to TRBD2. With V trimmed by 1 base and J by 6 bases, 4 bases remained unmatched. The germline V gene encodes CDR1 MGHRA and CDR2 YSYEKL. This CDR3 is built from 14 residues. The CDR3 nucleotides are TGCGCCAGCAGCCAAGGTGGGGGGGAGGATACGCAGTATTTT. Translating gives CASSQGGGEDTQYF.

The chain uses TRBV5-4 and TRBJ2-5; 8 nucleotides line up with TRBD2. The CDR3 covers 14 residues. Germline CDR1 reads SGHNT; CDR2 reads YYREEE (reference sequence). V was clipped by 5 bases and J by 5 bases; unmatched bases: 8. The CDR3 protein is CASRNVGGGETQYF. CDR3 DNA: TGTGCCAGCAGAAATGTAGGCGGGGGGGAGACCCAGTACTTC.

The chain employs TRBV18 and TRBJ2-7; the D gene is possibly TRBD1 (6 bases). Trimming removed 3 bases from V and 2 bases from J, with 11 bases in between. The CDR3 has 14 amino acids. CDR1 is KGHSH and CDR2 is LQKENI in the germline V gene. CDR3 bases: TGTGCCAGCTCACCGGAGGCAGGGGCCTACGAGCAGTACTTC. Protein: CASSPEAGAYEQYF.

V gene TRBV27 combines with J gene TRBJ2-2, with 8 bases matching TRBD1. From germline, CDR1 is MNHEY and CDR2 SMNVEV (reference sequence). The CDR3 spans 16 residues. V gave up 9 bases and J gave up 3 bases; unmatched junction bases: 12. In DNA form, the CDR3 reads TGTGCCAGGTCTCCAGGGGGCTCCCCGTACACCGGGGAGCTGTTTTTT. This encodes CARSPGGSPYTGELFF.

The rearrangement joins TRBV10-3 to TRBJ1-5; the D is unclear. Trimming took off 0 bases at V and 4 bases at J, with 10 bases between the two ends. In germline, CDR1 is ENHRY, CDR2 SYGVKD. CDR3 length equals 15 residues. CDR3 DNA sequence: TGTGCCATCAGTGAGTCTCGGGTGATGAATCAGCCCCAGCATTTT. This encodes CAISESRVMNQPQHF.

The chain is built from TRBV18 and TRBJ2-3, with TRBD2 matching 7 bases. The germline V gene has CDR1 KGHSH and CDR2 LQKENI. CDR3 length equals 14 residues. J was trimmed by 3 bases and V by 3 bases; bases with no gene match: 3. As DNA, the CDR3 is TGTGCCAGCTCACCCGGACTAGATACAGATACGCAGTATTTT. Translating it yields CASSPGLDTDTQYF.

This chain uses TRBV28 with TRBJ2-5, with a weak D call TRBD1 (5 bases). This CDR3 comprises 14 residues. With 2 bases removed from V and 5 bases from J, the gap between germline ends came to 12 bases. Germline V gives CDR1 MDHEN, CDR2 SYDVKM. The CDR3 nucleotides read TGTGCCAGCAGTTTACCGCAGGGTGGCGAGACCCAGTACTTC. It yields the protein CASSLPQGGETQYF. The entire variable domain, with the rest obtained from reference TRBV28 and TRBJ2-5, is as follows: DVKVTQSSRYLVKRTGEKVFLECVQDMDHENMFWYRQDPGLGLRLIYFSYDVKMKEKGDIPEGYSVSREKKERFSLILESASTNQTSMYLCASSLPQGGETQYFGPGTRLLVL.

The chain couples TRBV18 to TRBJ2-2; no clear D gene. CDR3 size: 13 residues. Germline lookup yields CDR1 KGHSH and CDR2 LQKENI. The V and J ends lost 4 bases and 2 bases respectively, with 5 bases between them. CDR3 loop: CASSLGNTGELFF. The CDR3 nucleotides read TGTGCCAGCTCACTTGGCAACACCGGGGAGCTGTTTTTT. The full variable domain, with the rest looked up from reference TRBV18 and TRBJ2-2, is NAGVMQNPRHLVRRRGQEARLRCSPMKGHSHVYWYRQLPEEGLKFMVYLQKENIIDESGMPKERFSAEFPKEGPSILRIQQVVRGDSAAYFCASSLGNTGELFFGEGSRLTVL.

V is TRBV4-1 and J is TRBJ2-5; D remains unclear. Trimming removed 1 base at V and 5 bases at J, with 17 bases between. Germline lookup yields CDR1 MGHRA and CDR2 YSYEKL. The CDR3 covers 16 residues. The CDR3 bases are TGCGCCAGCAGCCAAGGGTTTGGAGTAGTCTGGGAGACCCAGTACTTC. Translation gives CASSQGFGVVWETQYF.

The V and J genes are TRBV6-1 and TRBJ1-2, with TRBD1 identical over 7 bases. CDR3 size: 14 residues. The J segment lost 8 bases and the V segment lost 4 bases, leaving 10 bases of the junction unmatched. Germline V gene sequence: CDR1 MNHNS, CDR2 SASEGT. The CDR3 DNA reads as TGTGCCAGCAGTGTTAGCAAGGGGGCTGGAGGCTACACCTTC. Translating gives CASSVSKGAGGYTF.

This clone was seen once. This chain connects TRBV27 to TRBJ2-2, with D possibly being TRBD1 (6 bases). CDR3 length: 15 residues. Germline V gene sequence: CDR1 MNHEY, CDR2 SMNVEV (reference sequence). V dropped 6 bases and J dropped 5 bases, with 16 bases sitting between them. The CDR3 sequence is CASRPSGQQTGELFF. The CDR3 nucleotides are TGTGCCAGCAGACCCTCAGGACAGCAGACCGGGGAGCTGTTTTTT.

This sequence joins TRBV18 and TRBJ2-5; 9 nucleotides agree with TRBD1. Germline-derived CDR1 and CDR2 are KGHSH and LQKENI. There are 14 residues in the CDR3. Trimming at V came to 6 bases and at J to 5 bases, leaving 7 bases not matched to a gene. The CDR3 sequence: CASSGQGSWETQYF. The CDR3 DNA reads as TGTGCCAGCTCCGGACAGGGGTCCTGGGAGACCCAGTACTTC.

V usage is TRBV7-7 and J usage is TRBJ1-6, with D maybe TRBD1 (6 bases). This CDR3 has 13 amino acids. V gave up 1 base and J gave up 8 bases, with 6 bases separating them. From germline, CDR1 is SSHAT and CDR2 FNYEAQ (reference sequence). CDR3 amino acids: CASSLDRDSPLHF. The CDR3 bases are TGTGCCAGCAGCTTAGACAGGGATTCACCCCTCCACTTT.

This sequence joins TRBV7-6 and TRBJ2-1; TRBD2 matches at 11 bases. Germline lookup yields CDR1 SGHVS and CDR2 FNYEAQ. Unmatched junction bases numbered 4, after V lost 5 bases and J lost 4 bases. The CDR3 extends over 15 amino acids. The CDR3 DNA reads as TGTGCCAGCAGCCCCCTAGCGGGAGGATACAATGAGCAGTTCTTC. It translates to CASSPLAGGYNEQFF. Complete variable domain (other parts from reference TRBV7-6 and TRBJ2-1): GAGVSQSPRYKVTKRGQDVALRCDPISGHVSLYWYRQALGQGPEFLTYFNYEAQQDKSGLPNDRFSAERPEGSISTLTIQRTEQRDSAMYRCASSPLAGGYNEQFFGPGTRLTVL.

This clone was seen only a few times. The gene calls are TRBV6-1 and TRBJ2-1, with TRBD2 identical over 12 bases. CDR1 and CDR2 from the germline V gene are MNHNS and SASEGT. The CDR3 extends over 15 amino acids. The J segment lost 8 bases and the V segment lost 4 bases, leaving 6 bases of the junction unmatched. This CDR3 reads CASSVTSGRLDEQFF. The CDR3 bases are TGTGCCAGCAGTGTCACTAGCGGGAGGCTCGATGAGCAGTTCTTC.

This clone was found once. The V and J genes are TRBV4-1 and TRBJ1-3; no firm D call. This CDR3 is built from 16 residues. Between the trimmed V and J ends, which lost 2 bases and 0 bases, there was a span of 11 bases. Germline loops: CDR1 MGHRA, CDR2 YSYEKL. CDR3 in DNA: TGCGCCAGCAGCCAAAGGGAGGGTCACTCTGGAAACACCATATATTTT. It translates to CASSQREGHSGNTIYF.